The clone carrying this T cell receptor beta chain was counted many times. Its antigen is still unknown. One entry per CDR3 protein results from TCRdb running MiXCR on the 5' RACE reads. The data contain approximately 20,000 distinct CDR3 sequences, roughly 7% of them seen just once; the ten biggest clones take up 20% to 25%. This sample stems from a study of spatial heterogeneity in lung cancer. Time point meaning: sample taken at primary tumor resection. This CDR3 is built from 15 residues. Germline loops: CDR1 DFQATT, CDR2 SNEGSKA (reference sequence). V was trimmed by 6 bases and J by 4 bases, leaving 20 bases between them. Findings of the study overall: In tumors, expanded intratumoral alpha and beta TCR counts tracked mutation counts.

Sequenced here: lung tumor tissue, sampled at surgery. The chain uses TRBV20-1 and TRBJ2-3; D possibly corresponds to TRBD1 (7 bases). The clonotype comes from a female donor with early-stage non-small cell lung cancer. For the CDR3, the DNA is TGCAGTGCCACTGGGGGGCAGGGGGTCTCAGATACGCAGTATTTT. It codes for CSATGGQGVSDTQYF.